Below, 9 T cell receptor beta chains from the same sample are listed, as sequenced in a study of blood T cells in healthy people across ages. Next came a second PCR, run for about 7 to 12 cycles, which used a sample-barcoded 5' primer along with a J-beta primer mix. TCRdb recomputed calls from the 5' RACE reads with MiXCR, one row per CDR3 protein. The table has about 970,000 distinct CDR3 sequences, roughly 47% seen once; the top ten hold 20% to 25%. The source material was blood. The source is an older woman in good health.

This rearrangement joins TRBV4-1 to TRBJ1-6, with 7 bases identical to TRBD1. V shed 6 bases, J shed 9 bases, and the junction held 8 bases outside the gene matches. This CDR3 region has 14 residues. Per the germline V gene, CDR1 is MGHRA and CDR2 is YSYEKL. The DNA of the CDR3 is TGCGCCAGCAGGAAGATAGGGGGCCTTTCACCCCTCCACTTT. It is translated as CASRKIGGLSPLHF.

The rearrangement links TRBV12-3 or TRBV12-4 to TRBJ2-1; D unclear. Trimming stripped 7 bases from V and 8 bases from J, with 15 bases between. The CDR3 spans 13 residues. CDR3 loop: CASTLVPSDEQFF. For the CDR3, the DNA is TGTGCCAGCACCCTAGTACCAAGCGATGAGCAGTTCTTC.

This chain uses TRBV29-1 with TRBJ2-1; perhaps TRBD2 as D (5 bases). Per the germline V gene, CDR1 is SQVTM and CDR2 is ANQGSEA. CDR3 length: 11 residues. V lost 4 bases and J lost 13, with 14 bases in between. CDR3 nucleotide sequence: TGCAGCGTTGTAGGGAGTGAGACCCAGTTCTTC. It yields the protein CSVVGSETQFF.

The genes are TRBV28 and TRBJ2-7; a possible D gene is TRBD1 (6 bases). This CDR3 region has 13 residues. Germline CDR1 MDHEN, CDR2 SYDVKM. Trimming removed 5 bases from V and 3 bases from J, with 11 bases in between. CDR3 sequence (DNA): TGTGCCAGCAGTAGGGACATTTACTACGAGCAGTACTTC. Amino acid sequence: CASSRDIYYEQYF. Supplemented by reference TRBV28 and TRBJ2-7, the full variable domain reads DVKVTQSSRYLVKRTGEKVFLECVQDMDHENMFWYRQDPGLGLRLIYFSYDVKMKEKGDIPEGYSVSREKKERFSLILESASTNQTSMYLCASSRDIYYEQYFGPGTRLTVT.

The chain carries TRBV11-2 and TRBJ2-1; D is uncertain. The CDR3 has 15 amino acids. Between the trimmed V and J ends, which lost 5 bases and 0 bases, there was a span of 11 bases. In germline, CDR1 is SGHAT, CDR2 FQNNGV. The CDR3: CASSLDLYSYNEQFF. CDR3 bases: TGTGCCAGCAGCCTGGACCTTTACTCCTACAATGAGCAGTTCTTC.

Here the CDR3 reads CSALRGGALIYNEQFF. DNA for the CDR3: TGCAGTGCTTTGAGGGGGGGCGCGTTAATATACAATGAGCAGTTCTTC. J is TRBJ2-1 and V is TRBV20-1; D perhaps matches TRBD2 (7 bases). Germline CDR1 is DFQATT and CDR2 is SNEGSKA (reference sequence). V lost 5 bases and J 4 bases, leaving 21 bases between the germline ends. The length of the CDR3 is 16 residues.

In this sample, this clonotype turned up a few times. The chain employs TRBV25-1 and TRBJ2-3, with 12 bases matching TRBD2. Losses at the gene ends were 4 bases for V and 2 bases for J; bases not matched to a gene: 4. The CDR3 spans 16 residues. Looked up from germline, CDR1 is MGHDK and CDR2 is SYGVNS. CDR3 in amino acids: CASSALAGGITDTQYF. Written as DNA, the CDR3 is TGTGCCAGCAGTGCTCTAGCGGGAGGGATCACAGATACGCAGTATTTT.

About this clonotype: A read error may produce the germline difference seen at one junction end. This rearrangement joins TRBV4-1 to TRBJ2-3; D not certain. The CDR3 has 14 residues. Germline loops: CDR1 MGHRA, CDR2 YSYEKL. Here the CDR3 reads CAGSQDPGSDTQYF. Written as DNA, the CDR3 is TGCGCCGGCAGCCAAGATCCAGGATCAGATACGCAGTATTTT.

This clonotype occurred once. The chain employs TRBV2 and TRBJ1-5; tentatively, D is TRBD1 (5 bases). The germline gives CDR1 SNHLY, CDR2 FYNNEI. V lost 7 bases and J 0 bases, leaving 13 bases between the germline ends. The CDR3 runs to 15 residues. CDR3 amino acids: CASKGDSNSNQPQHF. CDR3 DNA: TGTGCCAGCAAGGGTGACAGCAATAGCAATCAGCCCCAGCATTTT.